One and the same sample provided the 20 T cell receptor beta chains below, sequenced in a study of CD8 T cells in Susac syndrome. Random hexamers primed reverse transcription of about 0.45 to 1 ug RNA. Via MiXCR, TCRdb re-called the immunoSEQ multiplex PCR reads, giving one row per CDR3 protein. This sample has some 99,000 distinct CDR3 sequences, with roughly 95% found just once. Sequencing input: CD4+ T cells from PBMCs. The receptors were gathered from a human donor in good health.

This clonotype was counted once. This sequence joins TRBV19 and TRBJ2-3; D unclear. Germline V lookup: CDR1 LNHDA, CDR2 SQIVND (reference sequence). V was trimmed by 5 bases and J by 4 bases, leaving 10 bases between them. The CDR3 spans 13 residues. The CDR3 sequence is CASSLSIPDTQYF. As DNA, the CDR3 is TGTGCCAGTAGTCTTTCCATTCCAGATACGCAGTATTTT. Complete variable domain (other parts from reference TRBV19 and TRBJ2-3): DGGITQSPKYLFRKEGQNVTLSCEQNLNHDAMYWYRQDPGQGLRLIYYSQIVNDFQKGDIAEGYSVSREKKESFPLTVTSAQKNPTAFYLCASSLSIPDTQYFGPGTRLTVL.

This clonotype was picked up one time. This sequence joins TRBV5-1 and TRBJ1-1, with D possibly TRBD1 on 5 matching bases. The V end lost 0 bases, the J end lost 1 base, and 10 bases lay between the germline ends. This CDR3 is 15 amino acids long. From germline, CDR1 is SGHRS and CDR2 YFSETQ. Here the CDR3 DNA reads TGCGCCAGCAGCTTGGTGGGGCAAGGGAACACTGAAGCTTTCTTT. Translating gives CASSLVGQGNTEAFF.

The CDR3 here is CASSFRGALNTGELFF. DNA of the CDR3: TGTGCCAGCAGTTTTAGGGGGGCGCTTAACACCGGGGAGCTGTTTTTT. The chain is built from TRBV6-5 and TRBJ2-2, with D perhaps being TRBD1 or TRBD2 (6 bases each). V lost 4 bases and J 2 bases, leaving 14 bases between the germline ends. The CDR3 loop spans 16 amino acids. Germline V gene sequence: CDR1 MNHEY, CDR2 SVGAGI.

The genes are TRBV18 and TRBJ2-7; no reliable D call. Germline V CDR1 and CDR2: KGHSH, LQKENI. V shed 0 bases and J shed 0 bases, with 6 bases lying between them. This CDR3 region has 14 residues. This CDR3 reads CASSPPAGSYEQYF. The CDR3 region has the DNA TGTGCCAGCTCACCACCCGCAGGCTCCTACGAGCAGTACTTC.

The chain couples TRBV4-1 to TRBJ2-4; D gene ambiguous. The CDR3 is 14 residues long. V was pared by 4 bases and J by 6 bases, with 13 bases between. Germline CDR1 reads MGHRA; CDR2 reads YSYEKL. The CDR3 nucleotides read TGCGCCAGCAGCCCCGCGGAAACCAGAAACATTCAGTACTTC. This codes for CASSPAETRNIQYF.

The gene calls are TRBV18 and TRBJ2-5; no reliable D call. Germline V lookup: CDR1 KGHSH, CDR2 LQKENI. V was clipped by 4 bases and J by 2 bases, with 8 bases between them. This CDR3 has 13 amino acids. CDR3 DNA: TGTGCCAGCTCACGGTACCCACAAGAGACCCAGTACTTC. Translation: CASSRYPQETQYF.

V usage is TRBV28 and J usage is TRBJ1-2, with no clear D. This CDR3 is 12 amino acids long. V gave up 5 bases and J gave up 4 bases, with 8 bases separating them. Germline V gene lookup returns CDR1 MDHEN and CDR2 SYDVKM. The CDR3 DNA is TGTGCCAGCAGTGAAACGGCCTATGGCTACACCTTC. As protein: CASSETAYGYTF.

This sequence joins TRBV29-1 and TRBJ1-2, with TRBD1 as a possible D gene (5 bases). Trimming took off 0 bases at V and 4 bases at J, with 9 bases between the two ends. From germline, CDR1 is SQVTM and CDR2 ANQGSEA. This CDR3 is 13 amino acids long. The CDR3 DNA follows: TGCAGCGTTGAAGAGGGGGGTCTCTATGGCTACACCTTC. Protein: CSVEEGGLYGYTF.

This clonotype was counted a single time. This rearrangement joins TRBV4-3 to TRBJ2-7, with TRBD2 matching 13 bases. The CDR3 totals 16 residues. Trimming removed 4 bases from V and 5 bases from J; junction bases left unmatched: 8. Germline V gene data show CDR1 as LGHNA and CDR2 as YSLEER. Written as DNA, the CDR3 is TGCGCCAGCAGCCGGGCCGGGACTAGCGGGACCAACGAGCAGTACTTC. Amino acid sequence: CASSRAGTSGTNEQYF.

V is TRBV6-5 and J is TRBJ1-2, with 11 bases that match TRBD1. This CDR3 contains 15 residues. The germline V gene encodes CDR1 MNHEY and CDR2 SVGAGI. J was trimmed by 4 bases and V by 6 bases; bases with no gene match: 7. The CDR3: CASRRRTGGGYGYTF. CDR3 coding DNA: TGTGCCAGCAGGAGGAGGACAGGGGGCGGCTATGGCTACACCTTC.

The chain uses TRBV28 and TRBJ1-1; D is uncertain. The length of the CDR3 is 15 residues. Germline-derived CDR1 and CDR2 are MDHEN and SYDVKM. The V and J ends lost 4 bases and 11 bases respectively, with 23 bases between them. The CDR3 here is CASSSPGQAFLRAFF. The CDR3 coding sequence is TGTGCCAGCAGTTCACCGGGCCAAGCTTTTCTTCGGGCTTTCTTT.

This chain links TRBV7-9 with TRBJ2-6, with unresolved D. The CDR3 is 15 residues long. Per the germline V gene, CDR1 is SEHNR and CDR2 is FQNEAQ (reference sequence). The ends were cut back, 0 bases at V and 0 bases at J, with 3 bases in the middle. Written as DNA, the CDR3 is TGTGCCAGCAGCTTAGCTCCCTCTGGGGCCAACGTCCTGACTTTC. This gives the protein CASSLAPSGANVLTF.

In this sample, this clonotype turned up once. The J gene is TRBJ2-1, the V gene TRBV25-1; D is perhaps TRBD2 (6 bases). Per germline, CDR1 MGHDK and CDR2 SYGVNS. This CDR3 has 15 residues. The ends were cut back, 4 bases at V and 8 bases at J, with 18 bases in the middle. CDR3 bases: TGTGCCAGCAGTGCCGGCGGTGGAGGGTCCCATGAGCAGTTCTTC. Residues: CASSAGGGGSHEQFF.

V is TRBV5-4 and J is TRBJ1-1; the match to TRBD1 covers 9 bases. CDR1 SGHNT and CDR2 YYREEE come from the germline V gene (reference sequence). The CDR3 totals 13 residues. V dropped 3 bases and J dropped 7; count of bases not matched to a gene: 4. CDR3 residues: CASSSGTGIEAFF. CDR3 nucleotide sequence: TGTGCCAGCAGCTCCGGGACAGGGATTGAAGCTTTCTTT.

The genes are TRBV6-1 and TRBJ2-7, with a tentative D call TRBD1 (6 bases). This CDR3 has 14 amino acids. V was cut by 1 base and J by 3 bases, with 10 bases left in between. CDR1 and CDR2 (germline): MNHNS, SASEGT. CDR3 protein: CASSEGGTIYEQYF. DNA of the CDR3: TGTGCCAGCAGTGAAGGGGGGACAATCTACGAGCAGTACTTC.

The chain joins TRBV20-1 to TRBJ2-7, with D tentatively TRBD2 (7 bases). This CDR3 has 14 residues. V lost 6 bases, J lost 9 bases, and 24 bases lay in between. Germline CDR1 DFQATT, CDR2 SNEGSKA (reference sequence). CDR3 nucleotides: TGCAGTGCCCACAGGGAGGGTACGAGCACGGGGCAGTACTTC. Translation gives CSAHREGTSTGQYF.

The rearrangement links TRBV27 to TRBJ1-3; 7 nucleotides match TRBD1. Germline V gene lookup returns CDR1 MNHEY and CDR2 SMNVEV (reference sequence). Losses at the gene ends were 5 bases for V and 7 bases for J; bases not matched to a gene: 5. This CDR3 has 13 amino acids. CDR3 sequence reads: CASSQRQGNTIYF. The CDR3 coding sequence is TGTGCCAGCAGTCAGAGACAGGGCAACACCATATATTTT.

This chain links TRBV7-9 with TRBJ2-5; 9 bases map to TRBD1. The CDR3 totals 13 residues. Per germline, CDR1 SEHNR and CDR2 FQNEAQ (reference sequence). Trimming cost V 3 bases and J 6 bases; bases outside gene matches: 2. CDR3 DNA: TGTGCCAGCAGCTTGGGACAGGGTCAGACCCAGTACTTC. Protein: CASSLGQGQTQYF.

The rearrangement joins TRBV5-4 to TRBJ2-1, with 15 bases matching TRBD2. V lost 5 bases and J lost 9; bases outside the gene matches: 6. Germline V gives CDR1 SGHNT, CDR2 YYREEE (reference sequence). The CDR3 has 15 amino acids. CDR3 amino acids: CASRTGLAGGAEQFF. The CDR3 nucleotides read TGTGCCAGCAGGACCGGACTAGCGGGAGGGGCTGAGCAGTTCTTC.

This chain connects TRBV7-9 to TRBJ1-5; TRBD1 might be the D (5 bases). Germline loops: CDR1 SEHNR, CDR2 FQNEAQ (reference sequence). With 3 bases removed from V and 4 bases from J, the gap between germline ends came to 7 bases. This CDR3 has 13 amino acids. The DNA of the CDR3 is TGTGCCAGCAGCTTCGAGGGGAATCAGCCCCAGCATTTT. It translates to CASSFEGNQPQHF.